The clone carrying this T cell receptor (beta chain) was counted between two and nine times. This specimen belongs to a study of blood T cell repertoires in COVID-19. Across the whole study: PBMCs, B-cell-depleted T cells, or T cells provided the cDNA or gDNA that made up the material.

The protocol was immunoSEQ multiplex PCR, while the TCRdb copy is restricted to in-frame clones and leaves out a portion. The sample has over 140,000 clones, 60% to 80% seen once. For recovered donors of Cohort 3, there were two negative PCRs, clearance, or symptom resolution. The CDR3 length is 15 residues. Germline loops: CDR1 MRHNA, CDR2 SNTAGT. Trimming removed 2 bases from V and 8 bases from J, with 15 bases in between. The chain joins TRBV6-4 to TRBJ1-4; D is possibly TRBD1 (6 bases). Sequenced sample: PBMCs or T cells enriched from blood (not recorded which). This TCR came from a woman in her fifties or sixties who had recovered from COVID-19. CDR3 loop: CASSDEGGVGEKLFF. The CDR3 DNA reads as TGTGCCAGCAGTGACGAGGGGGGGGTAGGGGAAAAACTGTTTTTT.